A single sample is the source of the 7 T cell receptor beta chains below, sequenced in a study of neoadjuvant anti-PD-1 for oral cavity cancer. Time point here: after neoadjuvant nivolumab, at surgical resection. Clones were sequenced by immunoSEQ multiplex PCR, and TCRdb holds only the in-frame ones, with some missing. The table records 55,000 to 80,000 clones, approximately 87% of them present only once. Specimen: PBMCs, collected after nivolumab (anti-PD-1) treatment. These receptors came from a person aged 35-79 years with oral cavity squamous cell carcinoma.

V and J are TRBV11-2 and TRBJ2-1, with D perhaps given as TRBD1 or TRBD2 (5 bases each). Germline CDR1 and CDR2: SGHAT and FQNNGV. The CDR3 loop spans 16 amino acids. Between the trimmed V and J ends, which lost 6 bases and 4 bases, there was a span of 19 bases. The DNA of the CDR3 is TGTGCCAGCAGTCAAATACGGGACGTAGTTTACAATGAGCAGTTCTTC. It yields the protein CASSQIRDVVYNEQFF.

V gene TRBV6-5 combines with J gene TRBJ2-7; 9 bases map to TRBD2. V was clipped by 5 bases and J by 0 bases; unmatched bases: 2. Germline assignment: CDR1 MNHEY and CDR2 SVGAGI. CDR3 length: 14 amino acids. This CDR3 reads CASSRLADSYEQYF. The CDR3, as DNA: TGTGCCAGCAGTAGACTAGCGGACTCCTACGAGCAGTACTTC.

V and J are TRBV25-1 and TRBJ2-3; the match to TRBD2 covers 10 bases. The CDR3 spans 17 residues. After removal of 3 bases from V and 2 bases from J, the junction contained 8 bases not matched to a gene. The germline gives CDR1 MGHDK, CDR2 SYGVNS. CDR3 sequence (DNA): TGTGCCAGCAGTGATCGGAGCGGGGGGGCTTACACAGATACGCAGTATTTT. Its translation is CASSDRSGGAYTDTQYF. Variable domain in full (rest from reference TRBV25-1 and TRBJ2-3): EADIYQTPRYLVIGTGKKITLECSQTMGHDKMYWYQQDPGMELHLIHYSYGVNSTEKGDLSSESTVSRIRTEHFPLTLESARPSHTSQYLCASSDRSGGAYTDTQYFGPGTRLTVL.

The CDR3 reads CASSQVGREVPDTQYF. The CDR3 DNA reads TGCGCCAGCAGCCAAGTTGGTCGAGAAGTGCCAGATACGCAGTATTTT. The chain uses TRBV4-1 and TRBJ2-3; D gene ambiguous. Trimming pared 1 base from V and 4 bases from J, leaving 15 bases between. Germline-derived CDR1 and CDR2 are MGHRA and YSYEKL. The CDR3 consists of 16 residues.

V usage is TRBV30 and J usage is TRBJ1-4; 7 bases agree with TRBD1. Germline V CDR1 and CDR2: GTSNPN, SVGIG (reference sequence). CDR3 length: 13 residues. The V gene end was trimmed by 4 bases and the J gene end by 6 bases; junction bases not matched to a gene: 5. CDR3 sequence (DNA): TGTGCCTGGAAGACAGGGCAACATGAAAAACTGTTTTTT. This translates into CAWKTGQHEKLFF.

This clone came up once. The V call is TRBV5-1, the J call TRBJ2-3; D gene ambiguous. Germline values: CDR1 SGHRS, CDR2 YFSETQ. With 0 bases removed from V and 4 bases from J, the gap between germline ends came to 15 bases. This CDR3 contains 16 residues. CDR3: CASSLGVGSGSDTQYF. The CDR3 DNA reads as TGCGCCAGCAGCTTGGGAGTGGGCAGTGGCTCAGATACGCAGTATTTT.

CDR3 in amino acids: CASSPTANTGELFF. The CDR3 DNA follows: TGTGCCAGCAGCCCGACCGCGAACACCGGGGAGCTGTTTTTT. The V and J genes are TRBV9 and TRBJ2-2; D unresolved. There are 14 residues in the CDR3. Trimming left V 4 bases short and J 0 bases short, with 7 bases between. Looked up from germline, CDR1 is SGDLS and CDR2 is YYNGEE.